This T cell receptor beta chain was sequenced in a study of blood T cell repertoires in COVID-19. Per the study methods: Amplification with reference gene primers provided the estimates of nucleated cell counts. The table came from immunoSEQ multiplex PCR; TCRdb's copy has only in-frame clones and leaves some out. For V, J and clone size, that table is used; D and trimming come from the DNA. The sample includes some 320,000 clones, around 87% of them seen just once. Cohort allocation depended upon clinical history that participants reported. Cohort 3 recovery required two negative PCRs, clearance, or symptom resolution. The germline V gene encodes CDR1 MGHRA and CDR2 YSYEKL. The CDR3 is 14 residues long. With 0 bases removed from V and 4 bases from J, the gap between germline ends came to 9 bases.

This TCR was sampled from a woman aged 25 to 39 who had recovered from COVID-19. Sequencing was performed on PBMCs or T cells enriched from blood (not recorded which). V and J are TRBV4-1 and TRBJ1-2; tentatively, D is TRBD1 (6 bases). CDR3: CASSQDRGSYGYTF. The CDR3 DNA follows: TGCGCCAGCAGCCAAGACAGGGGAAGCTATGGCTACACCTTC.